The clone carrying this T cell receptor (beta chain) was found many times. Using its own MiXCR run on the 5' RACE reads, TCRdb lists one record per CDR3 protein. This table holds about 82,000 distinct CDR3 sequences, about 5% found once. The CDR3 extends over 16 amino acids. With 3 bases removed from V and 6 bases from J, the gap between germline ends came to 17 bases. The sample originates from a study of T cells of healthy individuals. The receptor's source is a female donor in good health. This chain links TRBV12-3 or TRBV12-4 with TRBJ2-2, with D possibly matching TRBD2 (6 bases). CDR3 DNA sequence: TGTGCCAGCAGTTTCCGGAGGAGGGGAATACCCGGGGAGCTGTTTTTT. Translated: CASSFRRRGIPGELFF.